These 14 T cell receptor beta chains were all obtained from the same sample, sequenced in a study of cytomegalovirus exposure and HLA in healthy donors. TCRdb's copy holds only in-frame clones and misses some; the assay was immunoSEQ multiplex PCR. The sample holds some 180,000 clones; about 89% are singletons and the top ten take roughly 7%. Sequenced material: PBMCs. Source of these receptors: a man under 40 in good health and CMV-seropositive.

This chain links TRBV25-1 with TRBJ1-2; possibly TRBD1 for D (5 bases). V lost 6 bases and J 6 bases, leaving 20 bases between the germline ends. Germline loops: CDR1 MGHDK, CDR2 SYGVNS. The CDR3 sequence is 15 residues long. In DNA form, the CDR3 reads TGTGCCAGCAGCCCCTACCGTGGGGACGGTAATGGCTACACCTTC. This codes for CASSPYRGDGNGYTF.

About this clone: At one end the junction does not follow the germline gene, possibly because of a read error. The chain joins TRBV6-5 to TRBJ2-5, with a weak D call TRBD2 (6 bases). CDR1 and CDR2 from the germline V gene are MNHEY and SVGAGI. This CDR3 is 13 amino acids long. The DNA for the CDR3 is TGTGCCAGCAACCGGGGGTTTCAAGGGACCCAGTACTTC. It translates to CASNRGFQGTQYF.

The rearrangement uses TRBV29-1 and TRBJ2-7; no clear D gene. Germline V CDR1 and CDR2: SQVTM, ANQGSEA. V lost 5 bases, J lost 1 base, and 9 bases lay in between. The CDR3 runs to 12 residues. The CDR3: CSVSATSYEQYF. As DNA, the CDR3 is TGCAGCGTTTCGGCCACTTCCTACGAGCAGTACTTC.

The chain recombines TRBV21-1 with TRBJ2-7; the table names TRBD2, a call not compared with the DNA. TRBV21-1 counts as a pseudogene. This CDR3 has 14 residues. The CDR3: CASSKKRFSYEQYF. Here the CDR3 DNA reads TGTGCCAGCAGCAAAAAACGGTTCTCCTACGAGCAGTACTTC.

The CDR3 DNA is TGTGCCAGCAGTAGAGACAGCAAAGCTTTCTTT. It translates to CASSRDSKAFF. The chain carries TRBV6-5 and TRBJ1-1; a possible D gene is TRBD1 (5 bases). This CDR3 region has 11 residues. Deletions cut 5 bases from V and 9 bases from J, with 10 bases between. Germline CDR1 and CDR2: MNHEY and SVGAGI.

The J gene is TRBJ2-7, the V gene TRBV28, with D perhaps matching TRBD1 (6 bases). Trimming removed 6 bases at V and 5 bases at J, with 17 bases between. The germline V gene encodes CDR1 MDHEN and CDR2 SYDVKM. The CDR3 has 14 amino acids. CDR3 sequence (DNA): TGTGCCAGCAGGCCCGGACAGAATCTCCACGAGCAGTACTTC. This encodes CASRPGQNLHEQYF.

The chain couples TRBV5-1 to TRBJ1-1; no firm D call. The germline V gene encodes CDR1 SGHRS and CDR2 YFSETQ. V was clipped by 2 bases and J by 0 bases, with 5 bases between them. CDR3 length equals 13 residues. The CDR3 here is CASSFTVNTEAFF. The CDR3 DNA is TGCGCCAGCAGCTTCACAGTGAACACTGAAGCTTTCTTT.

The rearrangement uses TRBV27 and TRBJ2-5, with D perhaps matching TRBD2 (6 bases). V gave up 8 bases and J gave up 3 bases, with 16 bases separating them. The CDR3 has 14 residues. Germline V gene lookup returns CDR1 MNHEY and CDR2 SMNVEV (reference sequence). The CDR3 DNA is TGTGCCAGCCGCCGCGGGGTGGTGGAAGAGACCCAGTACTTC. It translates to CASRRGVVEETQYF.

V usage is TRBV7-6 and J usage is TRBJ2-3; 11 bases line up with TRBD2. Trimming cost V 4 bases and J 1 base; bases outside gene matches: 7. Germline V gene sequence: CDR1 SGHVS, CDR2 FNYEAQ. The CDR3 runs 17 residues. The CDR3 loop reads CASSSATSGSGTDTQYF. The CDR3 DNA follows: TGTGCCAGCAGCTCAGCAACTAGCGGGAGTGGCACAGATACGCAGTATTTT.

The chain is built from TRBV7-3 and TRBJ1-1, with D possibly being TRBD1 (5 bases). The CDR3 length is 13 residues. Trimming left V 5 bases short and J 1 base short, with 8 bases between. Germline values: CDR1 SGHTA, CDR2 FQGTGA. The chain's CDR3 is CASSPRANTEAFF. CDR3 sequence (DNA): TGTGCCAGCAGCCCCAGGGCGAACACTGAAGCTTTCTTT. Full variable domain (outside the CDR3, taken from reference TRBV7-3 and TRBJ1-1): GAGVSQTPSNKVTEKGKYVELRCDPISGHTALYWYRQSLGQGPEFLIYFQGTGAADDSGLPNDRFFAVRPEGSVSTLKIQRTERGDSAVYLCASSPRANTEAFFGQGTRLTVV.

The chain has TRBV18 and TRBJ2-1; D perhaps matches TRBD1 (5 bases). V lost 2 bases and J 7 bases, leaving 12 bases between the germline ends. CDR3 size: 14 residues. Per germline, CDR1 KGHSH and CDR2 LQKENI. CDR3 loop: CASSPVQGWNEQFF. The CDR3 nucleotides read TGTGCCAGCTCACCAGTGCAGGGTTGGAATGAGCAGTTCTTC.

The gene calls are TRBV5-1 and TRBJ2-1, with no clear D. Germline V lookup: CDR1 SGHRS, CDR2 YFSETQ. The CDR3 has 15 amino acids. V lost 0 bases to trimming and J lost 2 bases, with 9 bases between them. CDR3 bases: TGCGCCAGCAGCTTGGAGGGCCTAACCTACAATGAGCAGTTCTTC. Translated, it gives CASSLEGLTYNEQFF.

The chain recombines TRBV6-6 with TRBJ1-5, with D tentatively TRBD1 (6 bases). V was trimmed by 5 bases and J by 3 bases, leaving 17 bases between them. The CDR3 is 16 amino acids. Germline values: CDR1 MNHNY, CDR2 SVGAGI (reference sequence). Here the CDR3 DNA reads TGTGCCAGCAGTCCCCGAACAGGGAATATCAATCAGCCCCAGCATTTT. Amino acid sequence: CASSPRTGNINQPQHF.

The V and J genes are TRBV7-6 and TRBJ2-6; unclear D gene. Trimming stripped 8 bases from V and 0 bases from J, with 17 bases between. The CDR3 runs to 17 residues. The germline gives CDR1 SGHVS, CDR2 FNYEAQ. The chain's CDR3 is CASSPRDLASGANVLTF. CDR3 in DNA: TGTGCCAGCTCCCCGAGAGACCTCGCCTCTGGGGCCAACGTCCTGACTTTC. Together with reference TRBV7-6 and TRBJ2-6, the CDR3 gives the full variable domain: GAGVSQSPRYKVTKRGQDVALRCDPISGHVSLYWYRQALGQGPEFLTYFNYEAQQDKSGLPNDRFSAERPEGSISTLTIQRTEQRDSAMYRCASSPRDLASGANVLTFGAGSRLTVL.